The 21 T cell receptor beta chains given below trace back to one sample, sequenced in a study of T cell repertoires in cytomegalovirus infection. TCRdb reanalysed the reads using MiXCR and keeps one entry per CDR3 protein. The sample lists about a million distinct CDR3 sequences, 31% occurring once. Antigen specificity for these receptors is unknown. The sequenced sample was cultured CD8+ T cells from PBMCs, obtained from culture after CMV antigen stimulation. These TCRs come from a human donor in good health (CMV status not recorded). Some clones in this sample may be carry-over from other donors' samples.

This rearrangement joins TRBV12-3 or TRBV12-4 to TRBJ2-1, with TRBD2 matching over 9 bases. CDR3 length: 15 residues. With V trimmed by 7 bases and J by 6 bases, 10 bases remained unmatched. The CDR3 DNA reads TGTGCCAGCAACGATGCGGGGGGGCCGGGCAATGAGCAGTTCTTC. Protein sequence: CASNDAGGPGNEQFF.

The table lists this clonotype with a count of one. The CDR3 loop is CASSPRGGKQSYGYTF. CDR3 nucleotide sequence: TGTGCCAGCAGCCCAAGAGGGGGCAAACAAAGCTATGGCTACACCTTC. The V gene is TRBV9, the J gene TRBJ1-2; 7 bases agree with TRBD1. CDR1 is SGDLS, CDR2 YYNGEE, per germline. The V gene end was trimmed by 4 bases and the J gene end by 4 bases; junction bases not matched to a gene: 13. There are 16 residues in the CDR3.

This clonotype was seen a few times. This rearrangement joins TRBV4-1 to TRBJ2-7; either TRBD1 or TRBD2 may supply D (5 bases each). Germline lookup yields CDR1 MGHRA and CDR2 YSYEKL. The CDR3 is 15 amino acids. Trimming cost V 3 bases and J 5 bases, with 17 bases left between them. The CDR3 sequence: CASSQIGTPLHEQYF. CDR3 DNA: TGCGCCAGCAGCCAGATCGGGACCCCACTACACGAGCAGTACTTC.

This clonotype has ten or more counts. The chain carries TRBV11-3 and TRBJ2-1, with TRBD2 matching over 7 bases. Germline-derived CDR1 and CDR2 are SGHNT and YENEEA. After removal of 3 bases from V and 2 bases from J, the junction contained 7 bases not matched to a gene. The CDR3 is 16 amino acids. The CDR3, as DNA: TGTGCCAGCAGCTTTAGGTCGGGGGGTGCCTACAATGAGCAGTTCTTC. This codes for CASSFRSGGAYNEQFF.

This clonotype was picked up a small number of times. The gene calls are TRBV6-2 or TRBV6-3 and TRBJ2-1, with 9 bases that match TRBD2. The germline V gene encodes CDR1 MNHEY and CDR2 SVGEGT. With 7 bases clipped from V and 0 bases from J, the junction kept 10 bases outside the gene matches. This CDR3 is built from 17 residues. The DNA for the CDR3 is TGTGCCAGCACCCCTCGGAGCGGGGGGTTCTCCTACAATGAGCAGTTCTTC. Translated, it gives CASTPRSGGFSYNEQFF.

This clonotype was counted only a few times. The gene calls are TRBV10-3 and TRBJ1-2, with 7 nucleotides matching TRBD1. Germline CDR1 ENHRY, CDR2 SYGVKD. Trimming at V came to 0 bases and at J to 2 bases, leaving 3 bases not matched to a gene. The CDR3 has 15 residues. The CDR3: CAISESDRRNYGYTF. As DNA, the CDR3 is TGTGCCATCAGTGAGTCGGACAGGCGGAACTATGGCTACACCTTC.

This clonotype was picked up many times. This chain links TRBV7-2 with TRBJ2-5, with no clear D. Germline V gene lookup returns CDR1 SGHTA and CDR2 FQGNSA. V shed 1 base and J shed 4 bases, with 16 bases lying between them. This CDR3 region has 16 residues. CDR3 nucleotides: TGTGCCAGCAGCTTAGGTCGGGCCGGACGTATAGAGACCCAGTACTTC. Translating gives CASSLGRAGRIETQYF.

This clonotype was seen a handful of times. The CDR3 loop reads CASSLGALGTGELFF. DNA of the CDR3: TGTGCCAGCAGTTTAGGGGCTCTGGGCACCGGGGAGCTGTTTTTT. This sequence joins TRBV27 and TRBJ2-2, with D possibly TRBD1 on 5 matching bases. Germline CDR1 MNHEY, CDR2 SMNVEV (reference sequence). CDR3 length equals 15 residues. V was clipped by 2 bases and J by 4 bases, with 11 bases between them.

V is TRBV15 and J is TRBJ2-2; 8 bases are a match to TRBD1. The ends lost 0 bases at V and 2 bases at J; junction bases unmatched: 2. Germline-derived CDR1 and CDR2 are LNHNV and YYDKDF (reference sequence). The CDR3 contains 16 residues. The CDR3 here is CATSRDRGPNTGELFF. The CDR3 nucleotides are TGTGCCACCAGCAGAGACAGGGGGCCAAACACCGGGGAGCTGTTTTTT.

A note on this clonotype: Relative to the germline gene, one junction end is altered; a read error may explain this. The rearrangement uses TRBV10-3 and TRBJ2-5; a weak D match, TRBD2 (5 bases). Germline V gene data show CDR1 as ENHRY and CDR2 as SYGVKD. The CDR3 is 14 amino acids. The CDR3 region has the DNA TGTGCCATCAGTGACCCCGGGGTCCAAGAGTCCCAGTACTTC. Its translation: CAISDPGVQESQYF.

This clonotype was detected a few times. The chain combines TRBV12-3 or TRBV12-4 with TRBJ1-2, with 7 bases lining up with TRBD1. The CDR3 runs to 11 residues. The junction had 1 base not matched to a gene; V was cut back by 5 bases and J by 7 bases. CDR3 sequence: CASSRTGGYTF. The CDR3 bases are TGTGCCAGCAGTCGGACAGGTGGCTACACCTTC.

This clonotype was detected a few times. V usage is TRBV7-2 and J usage is TRBJ1-1; 8 bases fit TRBD1. V lost 5 bases to trimming and J lost 5 bases; unmatched junction nucleotides: 10. The CDR3 length is 15 residues. The germline V gene encodes CDR1 SGHTA and CDR2 FQGNSA. The DNA for the CDR3 is TGTGCCAGCAGCGCGAACAGGGGGTGGATGACTGAAGCTTTCTTT. This sequence encodes CASSANRGWMTEAFF.

The chain links TRBV7-9 to TRBJ1-2; D unclear. Trimming removed 2 bases from V and 0 bases from J, with 10 bases in between. Germline V gene lookup returns CDR1 SEHNR and CDR2 FQNEAQ (reference sequence). This CDR3 spans 15 amino acids. CDR3 residues: CASSLSASTNYGYTF. The CDR3 nucleotides are TGTGCCAGCAGCTTATCGGCCAGTACTAACTATGGCTACACCTTC.

As for this clonotype: At one end the junction does not follow the germline gene, possibly because of a read error. This chain joins TRBV27 and TRBJ2-6; 7 bases are shared with TRBD1. CDR3 length equals 19 residues. Germline V gives CDR1 MNHEY, CDR2 SMNVEV (reference sequence). DNA of the CDR3: TGTGCCAACAGTCCTCACCACAGGGGCCGCGTCTCTGGGGCCAACGTCCTGACTTTC. Translating it yields CANSPHHRGRVSGANVLTF.

This clonotype was counted ten times or more. The chain joins TRBV12-3 or TRBV12-4 to TRBJ1-1; 8 positions agree with TRBD1. V lost 6 bases, J lost 5 bases, and 11 bases stayed unmatched. CDR3 length: 15 residues. Here the CDR3 reads CASRTGQGEKTEAFF. CDR3 coding DNA: TGTGCCAGCAGGACAGGACAGGGAGAAAAAACTGAAGCTTTCTTT.

The chain recombines TRBV15 with TRBJ1-1; D is unclear. Trimming cost V 3 bases and J 7 bases, with 18 bases left between them. The CDR3 contains 15 residues. Germline V gene data show CDR1 as LNHNV and CDR2 as YYDKDF (reference sequence). DNA for the CDR3: TGTGCCACCAGCAGTAGAGGTTTTTCGAGCAATGAAGCTTTCTTT. This sequence encodes CATSSRGFSSNEAFF. The complete variable domain, with remaining parts taken from reference TRBV15 and TRBJ1-1, reads DAMVIQNPRYQVTQFGKPVTLSCSQTLNHNVMYWYQQKSSQAPKLLFHYYDKDFNNEADTPDNFQSRRPNTSFCFLDIRSPGLGDTAMYLCATSSRGFSSNEAFFGQGTRLTVV.

This clonotype showed up many times. The chain has TRBV7-9 and TRBJ2-1; D ambiguous. V was pared by 2 bases and J by 9 bases, with 8 bases between. Germline-derived CDR1 and CDR2 are SEHNR and FQNEAQ (reference sequence). The CDR3 has 12 residues. The CDR3 nucleotides read TGTGCCAGCAGCTTACCCCAGCGTGAGCAGTTCTTC. The encoded protein is CASSLPQREQFF.

In its sample, this clonotype was seen once. The V call is TRBV5-6, the J call TRBJ2-5; a weak D match, TRBD1 (5 bases). The CDR3 runs to 14 residues. V lost 0 bases and J 3 bases, leaving 9 bases between the germline ends. Germline V lookup: CDR1 SGHDT, CDR2 YYEEEE. The CDR3 coding sequence is TGTGCCAGCAGCTTGGCAGGGTTTGAAGAGACCCAGTACTTC. Its translation is CASSLAGFEETQYF.

This clonotype has just a few counts. The rearrangement uses TRBV12-5 and TRBJ2-1; TRBD2 matches at 11 bases. The germline gives CDR1 LGHNT, CDR2 FRNRAP. This CDR3 is 16 amino acids long. J gave up 3 bases and V 5 bases, and 6 bases lay outside the gene matches. CDR3: CASGLSGGAFYNEQFF. The CDR3 DNA reads TGTGCTAGTGGTCTTAGCGGGGGGGCGTTCTACAATGAGCAGTTCTTC.

This clonotype was picked up a small number of times. The chain uses TRBV7-9 and TRBJ1-2; TRBD1 aligns across 8 bases. This CDR3 has 14 residues. Germline CDR1 and CDR2: SEHNR and FQNEAQ (reference sequence). V was pared by 5 bases and J by 3 bases, with 5 bases of the junction left unmatched. CDR3 sequence: CASSRQGIYYGYTF. CDR3 DNA: TGTGCCAGCAGCCGACAGGGGATTTACTATGGCTACACCTTC.

This chain links TRBV4-3 with TRBJ2-1; unclear D gene. The germline gives CDR1 LGHNA, CDR2 YSLEER. Trimming cost V 4 bases and J 0 bases, with 10 bases left between them. The CDR3 runs 15 residues. The CDR3, as DNA: TGCGCCAGCAGCCCCGATTCAAACTCCTACAATGAGCAGTTCTTC. Translated, it gives CASSPDSNSYNEQFF.